This T cell receptor (beta chain) derives from a study of neoadjuvant anti-PD-1 for oral cavity cancer. This clone was observed once. The sample contains more than one DNA sequence encoding this CDR3. V was trimmed by 2 bases and J by 5 bases, leaving 9 bases between them. Germline lookup yields CDR1 WNHNN and CDR2 SYGVQD (reference sequence). The CDR3 sequence is 13 residues long. TCRdb's table, derived via immunoSEQ multiplex PCR, lists solely in-frame clones and lacks some. The table lists 60,000 to 80,000 clones, roughly three quarters of them singletons. The sequence was collected from a person aged 35-79 years with oral cavity squamous cell carcinoma. The sequenced sample was PBMCs, obtained before nivolumab (anti-PD-1) treatment. The V and J genes are TRBV10-1 and TRBJ1-2; no clear D. CDR3 sequence (DNA): TGCGCCAGCAGTGAGGGTGGTTCTTATGGCTACACCTTC. Amino acid sequence: CASSEGGSYGYTF.